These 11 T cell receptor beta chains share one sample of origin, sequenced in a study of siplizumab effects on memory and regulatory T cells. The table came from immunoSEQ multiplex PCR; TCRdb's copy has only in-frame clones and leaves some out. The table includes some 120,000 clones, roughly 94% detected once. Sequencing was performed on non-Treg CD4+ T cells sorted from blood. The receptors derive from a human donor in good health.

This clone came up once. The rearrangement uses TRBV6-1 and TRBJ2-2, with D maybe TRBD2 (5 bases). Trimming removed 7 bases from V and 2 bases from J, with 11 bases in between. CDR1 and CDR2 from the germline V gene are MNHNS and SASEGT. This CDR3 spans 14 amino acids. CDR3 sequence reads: CASTKTRNTGELFF. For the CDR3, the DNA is TGTGCCAGCACTAAAACTAGAAACACCGGGGAGCTGTTTTTT.

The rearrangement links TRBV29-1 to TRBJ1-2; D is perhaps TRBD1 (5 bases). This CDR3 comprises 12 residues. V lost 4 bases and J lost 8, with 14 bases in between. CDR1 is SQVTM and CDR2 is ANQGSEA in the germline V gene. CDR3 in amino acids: CSVGDVGGGYTF. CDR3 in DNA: TGCAGCGTTGGGGACGTTGGTGGAGGCTACACCTTC. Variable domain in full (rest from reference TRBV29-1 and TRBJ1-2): SAVISQKPSRDICQRGTSLTIQCQVDSQVTMMFWYRQQPGQSLTLIATANQGSEATYESGFVIDKFPISRPNLTFSTLTVSNMSPEDSSIYLCSVGDVGGGYTFGSGTRLTVV.

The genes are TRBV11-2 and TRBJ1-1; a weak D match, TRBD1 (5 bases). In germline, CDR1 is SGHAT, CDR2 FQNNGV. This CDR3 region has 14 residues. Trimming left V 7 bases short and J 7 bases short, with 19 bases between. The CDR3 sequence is CASTPGPGRGEAFF. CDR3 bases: TGTGCCAGCACCCCTGGGCCGGGACGAGGTGAAGCTTTCTTT.

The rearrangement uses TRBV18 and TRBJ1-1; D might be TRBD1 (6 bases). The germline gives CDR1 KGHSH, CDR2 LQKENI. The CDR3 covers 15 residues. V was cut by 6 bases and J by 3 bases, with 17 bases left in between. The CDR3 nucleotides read TGTGCCAGCTCCCCTGCCCGTGGACAGTACACTGAAGCTTTCTTT. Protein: CASSPARGQYTEAFF.

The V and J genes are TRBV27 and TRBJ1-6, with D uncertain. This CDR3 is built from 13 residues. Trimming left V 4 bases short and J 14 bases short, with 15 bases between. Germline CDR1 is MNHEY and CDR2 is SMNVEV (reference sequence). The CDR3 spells CASSWTRGWSLHF. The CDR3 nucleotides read TGTGCCAGCAGTTGGACCCGCGGGTGGTCCCTCCACTTT.

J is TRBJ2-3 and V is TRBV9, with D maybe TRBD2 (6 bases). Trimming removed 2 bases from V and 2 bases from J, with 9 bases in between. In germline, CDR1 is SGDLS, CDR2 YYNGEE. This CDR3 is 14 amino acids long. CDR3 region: CASSVGTDTDTQYF. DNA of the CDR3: TGTGCCAGCAGCGTTGGGACTGACACAGATACGCAGTATTTT.

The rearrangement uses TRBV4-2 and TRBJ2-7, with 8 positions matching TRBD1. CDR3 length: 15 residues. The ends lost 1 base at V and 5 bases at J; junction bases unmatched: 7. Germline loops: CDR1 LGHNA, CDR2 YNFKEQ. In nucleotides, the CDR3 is TGTGCCAGCAGCCAAGTCCCGACAGGGGCGCACGAGCAGTACTTC. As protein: CASSQVPTGAHEQYF.

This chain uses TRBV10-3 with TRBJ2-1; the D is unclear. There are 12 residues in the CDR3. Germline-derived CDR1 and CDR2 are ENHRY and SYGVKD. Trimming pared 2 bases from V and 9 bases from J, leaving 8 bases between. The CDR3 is CAISEVDGEQFF. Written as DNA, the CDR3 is TGTGCCATCAGTGAGGTGGATGGTGAGCAGTTCTTC.

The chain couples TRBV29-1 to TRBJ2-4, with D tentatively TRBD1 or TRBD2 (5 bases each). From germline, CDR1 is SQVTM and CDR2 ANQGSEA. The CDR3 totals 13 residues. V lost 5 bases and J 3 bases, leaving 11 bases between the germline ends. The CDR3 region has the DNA TGCAGCGTTACCGGGACGGACAAAAACATTCAGTACTTC. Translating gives CSVTGTDKNIQYF.

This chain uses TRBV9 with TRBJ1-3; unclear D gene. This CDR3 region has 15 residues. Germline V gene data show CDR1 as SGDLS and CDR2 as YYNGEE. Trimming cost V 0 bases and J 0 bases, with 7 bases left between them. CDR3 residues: CASSVDPSSGNTIYF. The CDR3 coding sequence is TGTGCCAGCAGCGTAGACCCGAGCTCTGGAAACACCATATATTTT.

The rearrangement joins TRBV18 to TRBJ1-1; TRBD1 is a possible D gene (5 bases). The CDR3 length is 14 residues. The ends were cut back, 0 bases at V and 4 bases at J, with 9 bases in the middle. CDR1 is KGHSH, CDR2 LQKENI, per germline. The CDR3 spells CASSPPSGRTEAFF. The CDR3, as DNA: TGTGCCAGCTCACCACCATCAGGGCGCACTGAAGCTTTCTTT.